This T cell receptor beta chain comes out of a study of blood T cell repertoires in COVID-19. For the study at large: Sample material is recorded as cDNA or gDNA derived from T cells, B-cell-depleted T cells, or PBMCs.

Germline CDR1 reads SGHDT; CDR2 reads YYEEEE. Trimming at V came to 4 bases and at J to 9 bases, leaving 14 bases not matched to a gene. CDR3 length: 16 residues. Sequencing used immunoSEQ multiplex PCR; TCRdb keeps in-frame clones, though not all of them. The sample lists 210,000 or so clones; under 80% were seen once. What was sequenced was peripheral blood. This clonotype was sampled from a man in his fifties who had recovered from COVID-19. The V call is TRBV5-6, the J call TRBJ1-4; 8 nucleotides align to TRBD1. The CDR3 region has the DNA TGTGCCAGCAGCCCCTTTATGGGACAGGACTTGAAAAAACTGTTTTTT. This encodes CASSPFMGQDLKKLFF. Full variable domain (outside the CDR3, taken from reference TRBV5-6 and TRBJ1-4): DAGVTQSPTHLIKTRGQQVTLRCSPKSGHDTVSWYQQALGQGPQFIFQYYEEEERQRGNFPDRFSGHQFPNYSSELNVNALLLGDSALYLCASSPFMGQDLKKLFFGSGTQLSVL.